These 26 T cell receptor beta chains originate from one sample sequenced in a study of T cells in narcolepsy. Clones were sequenced by immunoSEQ multiplex PCR, and TCRdb holds only the in-frame ones, with some missing. In the table there are under 25,000 clones, 84% of which are singletons. Sequencing used CD45RA- memory CD4+ T cells from PBMCs. These receptors all stem from a human donor with narcolepsy.

As for this clone: The sample has other DNA sequences that encode this CDR3 too. The rearrangement joins TRBV6-5 to TRBJ1-2; TRBD1 matches 9 bases. CDR1 is MNHEY and CDR2 is SVGAGI in the germline V gene. Trimming took 2 bases from V and 4 from J; bases not matched to a gene: 8. The CDR3 extends over 16 amino acids. The CDR3 region is CASSYVRTGGSYGYTF. The CDR3 DNA follows: TGTGCCAGCAGTTACGTAAGAACAGGGGGCAGCTATGGCTACACCTTC.

The chain uses TRBV9 and TRBJ2-7; D may be TRBD1 or TRBD2 (7 bases each). V shed 4 bases and J shed 2 bases, with 13 bases lying between them. The CDR3 runs to 14 residues. The germline V gene encodes CDR1 SGDLS and CDR2 YYNGEE. The CDR3 region has the DNA TGTGCCAGCAGCCCAGGGGGGGTGGCCTACGAGCAGTACTTC. This translates into CASSPGGVAYEQYF.

The chain recombines TRBV19 with TRBJ2-3, with 8 bases identical to TRBD2. Germline V CDR1 and CDR2: LNHDA, SQIVND (reference sequence). Trimming removed 3 bases from V and 5 bases from J; junction bases left unmatched: 7. The CDR3 contains 15 residues. As DNA, the CDR3 is TGTGCCAGTAGTATCAGCGGGAGCCAGGGAGATACGCAGTATTTT. Encoded protein: CASSISGSQGDTQYF.

This rearrangement joins TRBV14 to TRBJ2-5; maybe TRBD1 (5 bases). This CDR3 region has 13 residues. V was trimmed by 4 bases and J by 4 bases, leaving 10 bases between them. Germline CDR1 reads SGHDN; CDR2 reads FVKESK. CDR3 region: CASSPDSPETQYF. CDR3 in DNA: TGTGCCAGCAGCCCCGACAGCCCAGAGACCCAGTACTTC.

The V gene is TRBV2, the J gene TRBJ2-1, with TRBD2 matching 10 bases. The ends lost 1 base at V and 4 bases at J; junction bases unmatched: 1. The germline CDR1 and CDR2 sequences are SNHLY and FYNNEI. This CDR3 is built from 15 residues. The CDR3: CASSEEAGGYNEQFF. In DNA, the CDR3 is TGTGCCAGCAGTGAAGAAGCGGGAGGGTACAATGAGCAGTTCTTC.

The chain has TRBV11-2 and TRBJ2-6, with D unresolved. V lost 2 bases and J lost 4, with 6 bases in between. Germline V gives CDR1 SGHAT, CDR2 FQNNGV. The CDR3 consists of 14 residues. CDR3 nucleotides: TGTGCCAGCAGCTTAAGGAGCGGGGCCAACGTCCTGACTTTC. This encodes CASSLRSGANVLTF.

This chain joins TRBV5-5 and TRBJ1-2; D uncertain. The germline V gene has CDR1 SGHKS and CDR2 YYEKEE (reference sequence). This CDR3 contains 13 residues. Trimming took off 3 bases at V and 0 bases at J, with 6 bases between the two ends. CDR3 region: CASSSEANYGYTF. CDR3 in DNA: TGTGCCAGCAGCTCAGAGGCTAACTATGGCTACACCTTC.

V and J are TRBV28 and TRBJ2-2; tentatively, D is TRBD2 (6 bases). There are 14 residues in the CDR3. The germline V and J ends were trimmed by 6 bases and 7 bases, with 15 bases remaining between them. In germline, CDR1 is MDHEN, CDR2 SYDVKM. In nucleotides, the CDR3 is TGTGCCAGCAGAAAAGGAGGGCCAGGCGGGGAGCTGTTTTTT. The encoded protein is CASRKGGPGGELFF.

The chain combines TRBV6-1 with TRBJ1-2; a possible D gene is TRBD1 (6 bases). CDR1 is MNHNS, CDR2 SASEGT, per germline. The length of the CDR3 is 15 residues. V was cut by 2 bases and J by 5 bases, with 15 bases left in between. CDR3 region: CASSETGGSRYGYTF. The CDR3 DNA reads TGTGCCAGCAGTGAAACCGGGGGCTCCAGATATGGCTACACCTTC.

V gene TRBV29-1 combines with J gene TRBJ2-1, with D maybe TRBD1 (6 bases). Germline CDR1 SQVTM, CDR2 ANQGSEA. The CDR3 totals 13 residues. V lost 7 bases and J 8 bases, leaving 18 bases between the germline ends. The CDR3 region is CSGTAGKMDEQFF. The CDR3 nucleotides read TGCAGCGGGACAGCCGGGAAAATGGATGAGCAGTTCTTC.

The chain couples TRBV19 to TRBJ2-7, with a possible D match to TRBD2 (6 bases). V lost 9 bases and J lost 4, with 16 bases in between. This CDR3 is 13 amino acids long. In germline, CDR1 is LNHDA, CDR2 SQIVND (reference sequence). CDR3 coding DNA: TGTGCCAGCTCGGGACTCGCTACTTACGAGCAGTACTTC. This sequence encodes CASSGLATYEQYF. The whole variable domain, remainder taken from reference TRBV19 and TRBJ2-7, is DGGITQSPKYLFRKEGQNVTLSCEQNLNHDAMYWYRQDPGQGLRLIYYSQIVNDFQKGDIAEGYSVSREKKESFPLTVTSAQKNPTAFYLCASSGLATYEQYFGPGTRLTVT.

V is TRBV11-2 and J is TRBJ2-3, with TRBD2 identical over 13 bases. This CDR3 is built from 16 residues. V was clipped by 5 bases and J by 5 bases; unmatched bases: 7. The germline gives CDR1 SGHAT, CDR2 FQNNGV. DNA for the CDR3: TGTGCCAGCAGCCCGCGACTAGCGGGAGGTGTAGATACGCAGTATTTT. As protein: CASSPRLAGGVDTQYF.

In its sample, this clone was seen a few times. The CDR3 region has the DNA TGCGCCAGCAGCTTGATTGACAACTCCTACGAGCAGTACTTC. Encoded protein: CASSLIDNSYEQYF. The rearrangement joins TRBV5-1 to TRBJ2-7; D remains unclear. The CDR3 is 14 amino acids. Germline V gene sequence: CDR1 SGHRS, CDR2 YFSETQ. Trimming removed 1 base from V and 0 bases from J, with 8 bases in between.

The CDR3 DNA follows: TGCGCCAGCAGCCAAGATTGGGGAAGAGGGGCAGATACGCAGTATTTT. Protein sequence: CASSQDWGRGADTQYF. This rearrangement joins TRBV4-1 to TRBJ2-3; D tentatively fits TRBD1 or TRBD2 (5 bases each). Germline values: CDR1 MGHRA, CDR2 YSYEKL. Trimming took 0 bases from V and 4 from J, leaving 14 bases between them. CDR3 length equals 16 residues.

There are a few counts of this clone. The rearrangement uses TRBV2 and TRBJ2-7; the match to TRBD2 covers 10 bases. Trimming cost V 5 bases and J 5 bases; bases outside gene matches: 18. CDR1 is SNHLY, CDR2 FYNNEI, per germline. The CDR3 runs 18 residues. The CDR3, as DNA: TGTGCCAGCAGTTGGTCTAGCGGGAGAATTGTCGAGGGCCACGAGCAGTACTTC. Translation gives CASSWSSGRIVEGHEQYF.

A few counts support this clone. V is TRBV27 and J is TRBJ1-4, with D unresolved. This CDR3 spans 15 amino acids. The V gene's germline CDR1 is MNHEY and CDR2 SMNVEV (reference sequence). The V gene lost 5 bases and the J gene lost 5 bases, with 15 bases spanning the gap. The CDR3 DNA sequence: TGTGCCAGCAGTCCCCGCTGGGCGCTGAATGAAAAACTGTTTTTT. Its protein is CASSPRWALNEKLFF.

The gene calls are TRBV14 and TRBJ2-1; 12 nucleotides agree with TRBD2. The germline CDR1 and CDR2 sequences are SGHDN and FVKESK. The CDR3 loop spans 16 amino acids. The J segment lost 10 bases and the V segment lost 4 bases, leaving 11 bases of the junction unmatched. The CDR3 sequence is CASSPFGLAGTGEQFF. The CDR3 DNA reads as TGTGCCAGCAGCCCTTTCGGACTAGCGGGAACGGGGGAGCAGTTCTTC.

This sequence joins TRBV7-6 and TRBJ2-1, with TRBD2 matching over 13 bases. Germline CDR1 and CDR2: SGHVS and FNYEAQ. The CDR3 totals 14 residues. The ends lost 4 bases at V and 8 bases at J; junction bases unmatched: 2. The DNA of the CDR3 is TGTGCCAGCAGCTATACTAGCGGGAGGGATGAGCAGTTCTTC. It is translated as CASSYTSGRDEQFF.

This chain links TRBV19 with TRBJ2-1; D might be TRBD2 (5 bases). This CDR3 has 13 residues. The germline gives CDR1 LNHDA, CDR2 SQIVND (reference sequence). Trimming cost V 5 bases and J 8 bases, with 13 bases left between them. CDR3 residues: CASSGRVSYEQFF. The CDR3 nucleotides read TGTGCCAGTAGTGGGAGAGTTTCTTATGAGCAGTTCTTC.

This chain uses TRBV27 with TRBJ2-3, with D perhaps TRBD1 (6 bases). Germline values: CDR1 MNHEY, CDR2 SMNVEV (reference sequence). Trimming pared 2 bases from V and 2 bases from J, leaving 11 bases between. The CDR3 covers 15 residues. The CDR3 loop is CASSLRQGFTDTQYF. The CDR3 region has the DNA TGTGCCAGCAGTTTACGGCAGGGGTTCACAGATACGCAGTATTTT.

This chain connects TRBV5-1 to TRBJ1-2, with D possibly matching TRBD1 (5 bases). Trimming cost V 5 bases and J 0 bases, with 11 bases left between them. This CDR3 has 14 amino acids. Looked up from germline, CDR1 is SGHRS and CDR2 is YFSETQ. DNA for the CDR3: TGCGCCAGCAGTCTGGACATATCTAACTATGGCTACACCTTC. The encoded protein is CASSLDISNYGYTF.

The chain uses TRBV5-4 and TRBJ2-2, with D tentatively TRBD1 (5 bases). Germline V lookup: CDR1 SGHNT, CDR2 YYREEE (reference sequence). Trimming cost V 1 base and J 0 bases, with 10 bases left between them. The CDR3 length is 16 residues. The CDR3 spells CASSLFDSPNTGELFF. Written as DNA, the CDR3 is TGTGCCAGCAGCTTGTTCGACAGCCCGAACACCGGGGAGCTGTTTTTT. Full variable domain (missing parts from reference TRBV5-4 and TRBJ2-2): ETGVTQSPTHLIKTRGQQVTLRCSSQSGHNTVSWYQQALGQGPQFIFQYYREEENGRGNFPPRFSGLQFPNYSSELNVNALELDDSALYLCASSLFDSPNTGELFFGEGSRLTVL.

The chain joins TRBV2 to TRBJ2-3; D is ambiguous. Germline CDR1 reads SNHLY; CDR2 reads FYNNEI. This CDR3 region has 14 residues. The V gene lost 7 bases and the J gene lost 2 bases, with 13 bases spanning the gap. The CDR3 sequence is CASTEDRYTDTQYF. The DNA for the CDR3 is TGTGCCAGCACAGAGGACCGATACACAGATACGCAGTATTTT.

The chain combines TRBV4-1 with TRBJ1-1, with D perhaps TRBD1 (6 bases). There are 15 residues in the CDR3. The germline V and J ends were trimmed by 3 bases and 4 bases, with 15 bases remaining between them. Per germline, CDR1 MGHRA and CDR2 YSYEKL. CDR3 residues: CASSQGARGGTEAFF. The CDR3 DNA reads TGCGCCAGCAGCCAGGGGGCCAGGGGAGGCACTGAAGCTTTCTTT.

This clone came up once. This chain joins TRBV11-3 and TRBJ2-5, with D possibly TRBD2 on 6 matching bases. The CDR3 contains 15 residues. Germline V gene data show CDR1 as SGHNT and CDR2 as YENEEA. Trimming stripped 5 bases from V and 1 base from J, with 14 bases between. CDR3 nucleotides: TGTGCCAGCAGCAAGAGCGGGTATGGCCAAGAGACCCAGTACTTC. It yields the protein CASSKSGYGQETQYF. Full variable domain (remainder filled in from reference TRBV11-3 and TRBJ2-5): EAGVVQSPRYKIIEKKQPVAFWCNPISGHNTLYWYLQNLGQGPELLIRYENEEAVDDSQLPKDRFSAERLKGVDSTLKIQPAELGDSAVYLCASSKSGYGQETQYFGPGTRLLVL.

The chain recombines TRBV19 with TRBJ2-5; 10 bases align to TRBD2. CDR1 and CDR2 from the germline V gene are LNHDA and SQIVND (reference sequence). V was pared by 4 bases and J by 1 base, with 3 bases of the junction left unmatched. This CDR3 spans 15 amino acids. DNA for the CDR3: TGTGCCAGTAGTAGGAGGACTAGCGGCCAAGAGACCCAGTACTTC. This codes for CASSRRTSGQETQYF.